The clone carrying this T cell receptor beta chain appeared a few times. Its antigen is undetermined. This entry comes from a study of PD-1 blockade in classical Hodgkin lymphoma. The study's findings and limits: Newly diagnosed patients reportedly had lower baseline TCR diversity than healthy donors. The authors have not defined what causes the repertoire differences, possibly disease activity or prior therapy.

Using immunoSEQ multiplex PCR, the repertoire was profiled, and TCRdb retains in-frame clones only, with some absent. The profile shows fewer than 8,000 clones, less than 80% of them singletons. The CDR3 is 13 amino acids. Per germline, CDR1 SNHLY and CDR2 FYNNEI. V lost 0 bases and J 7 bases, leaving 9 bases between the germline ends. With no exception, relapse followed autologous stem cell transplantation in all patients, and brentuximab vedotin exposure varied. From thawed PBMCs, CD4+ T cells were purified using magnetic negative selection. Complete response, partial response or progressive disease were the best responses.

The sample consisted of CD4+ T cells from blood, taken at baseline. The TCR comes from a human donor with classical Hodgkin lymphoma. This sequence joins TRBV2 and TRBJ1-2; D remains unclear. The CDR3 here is CASSEAGNVGYTF. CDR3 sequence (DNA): TGTGCCAGCAGTGAAGCGGGCAACGTTGGCTACACCTTC.